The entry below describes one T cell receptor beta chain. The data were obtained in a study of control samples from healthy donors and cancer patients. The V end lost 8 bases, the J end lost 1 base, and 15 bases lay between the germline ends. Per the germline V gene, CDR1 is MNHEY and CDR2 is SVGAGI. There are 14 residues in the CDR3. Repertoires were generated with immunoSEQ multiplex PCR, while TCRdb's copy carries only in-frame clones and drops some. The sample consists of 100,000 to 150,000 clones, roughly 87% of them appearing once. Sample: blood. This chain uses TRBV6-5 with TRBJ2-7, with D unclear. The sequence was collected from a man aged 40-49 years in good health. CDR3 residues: CASLTPFGSYEQYF. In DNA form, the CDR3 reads TGTGCCAGCCTGACCCCGTTCGGGTCCTACGAGCAGTACTTC.